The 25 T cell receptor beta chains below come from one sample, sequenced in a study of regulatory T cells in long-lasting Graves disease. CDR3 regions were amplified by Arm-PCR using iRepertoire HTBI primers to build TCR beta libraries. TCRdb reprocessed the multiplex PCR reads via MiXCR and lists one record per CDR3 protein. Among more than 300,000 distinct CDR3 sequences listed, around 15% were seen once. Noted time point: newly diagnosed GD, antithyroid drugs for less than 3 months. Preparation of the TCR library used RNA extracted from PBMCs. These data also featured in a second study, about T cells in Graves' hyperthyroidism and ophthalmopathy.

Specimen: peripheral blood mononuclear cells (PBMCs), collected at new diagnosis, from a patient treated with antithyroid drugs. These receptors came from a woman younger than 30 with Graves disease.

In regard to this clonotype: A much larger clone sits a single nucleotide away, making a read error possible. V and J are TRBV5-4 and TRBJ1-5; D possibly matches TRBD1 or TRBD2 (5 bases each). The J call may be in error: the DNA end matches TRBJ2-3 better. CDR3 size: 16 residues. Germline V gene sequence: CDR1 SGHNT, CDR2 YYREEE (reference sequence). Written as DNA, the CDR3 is TGTGCCAGCAGCTACAACACGGGGCAAGGCAATCAGCCCCAGTATTTT. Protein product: CASSYNTGQGNQPQYF.

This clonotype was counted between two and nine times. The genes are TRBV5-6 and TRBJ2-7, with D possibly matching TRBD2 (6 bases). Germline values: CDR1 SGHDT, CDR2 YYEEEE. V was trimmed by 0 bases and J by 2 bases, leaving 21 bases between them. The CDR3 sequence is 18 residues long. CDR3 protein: CASSLDLNRDPGAYEQYF. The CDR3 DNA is TGTGCCAGCAGCTTGGACTTGAACCGGGACCCGGGGGCCTACGAGCAGTACTTC.

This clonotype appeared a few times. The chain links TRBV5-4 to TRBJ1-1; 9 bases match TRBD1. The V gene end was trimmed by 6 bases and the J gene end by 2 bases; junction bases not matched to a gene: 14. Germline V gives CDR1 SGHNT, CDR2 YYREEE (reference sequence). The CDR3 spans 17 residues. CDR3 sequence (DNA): TGTGCCAGCACCTCCGGTGGGCCGGGACAGGGCAACACTGAAGCTTTCTTT. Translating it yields CASTSGGPGQGNTEAFF.

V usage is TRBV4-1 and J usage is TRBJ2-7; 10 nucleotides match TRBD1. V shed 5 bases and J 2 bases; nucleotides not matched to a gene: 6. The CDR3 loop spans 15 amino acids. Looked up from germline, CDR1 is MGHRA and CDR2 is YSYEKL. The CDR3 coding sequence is TGCGCCAGCAGCTCGGACAGGGGGGGGGCCTACGAGCAGTACTTC. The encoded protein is CASSSDRGGAYEQYF.

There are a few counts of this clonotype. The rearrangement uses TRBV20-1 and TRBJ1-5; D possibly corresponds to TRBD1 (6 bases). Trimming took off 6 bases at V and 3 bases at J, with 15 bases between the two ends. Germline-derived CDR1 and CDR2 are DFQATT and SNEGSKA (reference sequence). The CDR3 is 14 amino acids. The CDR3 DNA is TGCAGTGCACTTCAGGGGCTCTACAATCAGCCCCAGCATTTT. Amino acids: CSALQGLYNQPQHF.

The CDR3 DNA follows: TGTGCCAGTAGTCCCGGTACAGGGGGTAGCACAGATACGCAGTATTTT. This sequence encodes CASSPGTGGSTDTQYF. The J gene is TRBJ2-3, the V gene TRBV19; 8 nucleotides agree with TRBD1. The trim removed 5 bases at V and 0 bases at J, leaving 7 bases unmatched. CDR3 length equals 16 residues. Germline loops: CDR1 LNHDA, CDR2 SQIVND (reference sequence).

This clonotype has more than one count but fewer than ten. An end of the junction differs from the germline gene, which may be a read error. The CDR3 loop is CASSFPRQVSNQPQHF. As DNA, the CDR3 is TGTGCTAGCAGCTTTCCAAGACAGGTTAGCAATCAGCCCCAGCATTTT. V and J are TRBV7-7 and TRBJ1-5; D may be TRBD1 (6 bases). The CDR3 length is 16 residues. CDR1 and CDR2 (germline): SSHAT, FNYEAQ (reference sequence). The variable domain in full, completed from reference TRBV7-7 and TRBJ1-5, reads GAGVSQSPRYKVTKRGQDVTLRCDPISSHATLYWYQQALGQGPEFLTYFNYEAQPDKSGLPSDRFSAERPEGSISTLTIQRTEQRDSAMYRCASSFPRQVSNQPQHFGDGTRLSIL.

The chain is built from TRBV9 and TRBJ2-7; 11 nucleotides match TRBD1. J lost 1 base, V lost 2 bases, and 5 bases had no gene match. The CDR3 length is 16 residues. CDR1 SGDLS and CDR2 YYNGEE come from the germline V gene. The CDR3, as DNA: TGTGCCAGCAGCGTCACGGGACAGGGGGTTTCCTACGAGCAGTACTTC. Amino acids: CASSVTGQGVSYEQYF.

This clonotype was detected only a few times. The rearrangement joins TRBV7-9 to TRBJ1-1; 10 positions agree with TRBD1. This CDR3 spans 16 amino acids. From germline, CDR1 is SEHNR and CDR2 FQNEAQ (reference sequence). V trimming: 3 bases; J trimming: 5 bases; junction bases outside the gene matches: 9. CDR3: CASSFAGTGARTEAFF. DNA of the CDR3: TGTGCCAGCAGCTTCGCCGGGACAGGGGCACGGACTGAAGCTTTCTTT. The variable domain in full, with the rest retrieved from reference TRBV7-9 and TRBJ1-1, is DTGVSQNPRHKITKRGQNVTFRCDPISEHNRLYWYRQTLGQGPEFLTYFQNEAQLEKSRLLSDRFSAERPKGSFSTLEIQRTEQGDSAMYLCASSFAGTGARTEAFFGQGTRLTVV.

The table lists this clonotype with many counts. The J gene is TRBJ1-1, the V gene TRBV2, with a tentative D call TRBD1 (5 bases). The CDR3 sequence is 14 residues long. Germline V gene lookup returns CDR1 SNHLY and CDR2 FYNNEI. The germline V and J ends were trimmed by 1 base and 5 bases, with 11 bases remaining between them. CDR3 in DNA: TGTGCCAGCAGTGAAGGGGGCGGGTGGACTGAAGCTTTCTTT. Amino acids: CASSEGGGWTEAFF.

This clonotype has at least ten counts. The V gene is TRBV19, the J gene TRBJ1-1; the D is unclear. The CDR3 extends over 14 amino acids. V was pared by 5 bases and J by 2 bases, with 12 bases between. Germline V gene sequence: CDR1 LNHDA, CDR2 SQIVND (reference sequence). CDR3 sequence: CASSFVTSNTEAFF. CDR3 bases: TGTGCCAGTAGTTTCGTCACAAGTAACACTGAAGCTTTCTTT.

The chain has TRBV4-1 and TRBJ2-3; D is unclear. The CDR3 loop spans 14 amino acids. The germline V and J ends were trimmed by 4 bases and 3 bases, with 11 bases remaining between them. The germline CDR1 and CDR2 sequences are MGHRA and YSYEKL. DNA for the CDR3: TGCGCCAGCAGCCCTCCTTTTCGGACAGATACGCAGTATTTT. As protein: CASSPPFRTDTQYF.

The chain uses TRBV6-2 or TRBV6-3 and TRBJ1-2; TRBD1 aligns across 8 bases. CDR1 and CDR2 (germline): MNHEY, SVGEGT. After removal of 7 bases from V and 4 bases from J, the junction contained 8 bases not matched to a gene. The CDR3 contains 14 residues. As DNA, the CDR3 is TGTGCCAGCATCCTAAAACAGGGGGGCTATGGCTACACCTTC. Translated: CASILKQGGYGYTF.

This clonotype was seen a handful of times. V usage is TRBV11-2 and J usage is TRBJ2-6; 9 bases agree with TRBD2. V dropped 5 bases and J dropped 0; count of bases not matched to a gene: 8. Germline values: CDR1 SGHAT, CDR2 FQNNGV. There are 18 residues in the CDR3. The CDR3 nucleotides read TGTGCCAGCAGCCAAAGCGGGGGGACCCACTCTGGGGCCAACGTCCTGACTTTC. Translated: CASSQSGGTHSGANVLTF.

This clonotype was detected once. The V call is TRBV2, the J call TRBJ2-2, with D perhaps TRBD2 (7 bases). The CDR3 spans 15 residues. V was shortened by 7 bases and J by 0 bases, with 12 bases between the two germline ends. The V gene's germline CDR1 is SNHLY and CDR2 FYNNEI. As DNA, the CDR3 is TGTGCCAGCACAATGGGGGGGCCGAACACCGGGGAGCTGTTTTTT. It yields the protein CASTMGGPNTGELFF.

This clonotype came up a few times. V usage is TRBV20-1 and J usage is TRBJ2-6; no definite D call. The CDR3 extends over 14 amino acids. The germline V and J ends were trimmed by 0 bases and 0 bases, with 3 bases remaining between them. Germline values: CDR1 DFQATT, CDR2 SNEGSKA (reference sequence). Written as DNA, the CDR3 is TGCAGTGCTAGAGATGTCTCTGGGGCCAACGTCCTGACTTTC. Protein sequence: CSARDVSGANVLTF.

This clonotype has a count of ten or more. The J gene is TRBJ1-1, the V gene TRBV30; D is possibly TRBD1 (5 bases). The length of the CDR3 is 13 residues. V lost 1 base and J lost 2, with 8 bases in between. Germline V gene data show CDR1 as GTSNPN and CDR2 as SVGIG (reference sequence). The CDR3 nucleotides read TGTGCCTGGAGTGGCGGGGCCAACACTGAAGCTTTCTTT. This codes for CAWSGGANTEAFF.

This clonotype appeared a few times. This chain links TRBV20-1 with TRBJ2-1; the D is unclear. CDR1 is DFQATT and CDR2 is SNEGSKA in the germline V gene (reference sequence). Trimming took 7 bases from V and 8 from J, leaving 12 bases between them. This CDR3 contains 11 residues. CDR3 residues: CSGQRVDEQFF. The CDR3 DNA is TGCAGTGGCCAAAGGGTTGATGAGCAGTTCTTC.

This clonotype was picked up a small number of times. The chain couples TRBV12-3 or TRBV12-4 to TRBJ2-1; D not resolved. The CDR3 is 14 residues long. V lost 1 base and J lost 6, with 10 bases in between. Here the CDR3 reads CASSLGQELNEQFF. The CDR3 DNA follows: TGTGCCAGCAGTTTAGGCCAAGAGCTCAATGAGCAGTTCTTC.

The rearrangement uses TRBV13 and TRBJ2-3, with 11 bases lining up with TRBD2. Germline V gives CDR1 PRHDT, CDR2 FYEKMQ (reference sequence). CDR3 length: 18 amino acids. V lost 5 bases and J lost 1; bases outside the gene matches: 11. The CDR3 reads CASSRNIAGGKGTDTQYF. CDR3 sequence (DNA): TGTGCCAGCAGCCGTAATATAGCGGGGGGGAAGGGCACAGATACGCAGTATTTT.

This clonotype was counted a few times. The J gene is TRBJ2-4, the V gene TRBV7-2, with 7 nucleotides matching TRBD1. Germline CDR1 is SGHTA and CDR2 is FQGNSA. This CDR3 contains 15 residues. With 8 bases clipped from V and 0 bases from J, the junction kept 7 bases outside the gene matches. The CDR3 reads CASLDRDLAKNIQYF. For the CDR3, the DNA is TGTGCCAGCCTCGACAGGGATTTAGCCAAAAACATTCAGTACTTC.

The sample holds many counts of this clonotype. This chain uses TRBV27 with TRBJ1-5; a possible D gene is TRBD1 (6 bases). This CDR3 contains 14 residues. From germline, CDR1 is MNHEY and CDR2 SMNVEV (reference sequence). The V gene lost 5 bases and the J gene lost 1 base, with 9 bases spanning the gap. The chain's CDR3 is CASSRGQSNQPQHF. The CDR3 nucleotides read TGTGCCAGCAGTCGGGGGCAAAGCAATCAGCCCCAGCATTTT.

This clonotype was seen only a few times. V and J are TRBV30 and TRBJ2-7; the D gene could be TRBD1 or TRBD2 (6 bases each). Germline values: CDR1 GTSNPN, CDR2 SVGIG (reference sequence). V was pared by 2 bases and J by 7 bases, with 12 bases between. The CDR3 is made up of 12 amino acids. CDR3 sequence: CAWSRGTWEQYF. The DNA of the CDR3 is TGTGCCTGGAGTCGGGGGACATGGGAGCAGTACTTC.

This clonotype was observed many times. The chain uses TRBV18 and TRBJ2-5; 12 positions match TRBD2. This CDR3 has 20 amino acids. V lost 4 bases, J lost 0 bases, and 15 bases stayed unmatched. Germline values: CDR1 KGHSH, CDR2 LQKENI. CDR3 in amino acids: CASSLKVLAGGSSYQETQYF. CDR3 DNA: TGTGCCAGCTCACTTAAGGTACTAGCGGGGGGCTCCTCGTACCAAGAGACCCAGTACTTC.

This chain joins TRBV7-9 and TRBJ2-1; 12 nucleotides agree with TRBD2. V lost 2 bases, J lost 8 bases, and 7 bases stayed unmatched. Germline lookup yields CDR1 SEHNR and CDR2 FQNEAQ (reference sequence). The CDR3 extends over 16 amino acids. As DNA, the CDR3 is TGTGCCAGCAGCTTACGGACTAGCGGGGCATTCGATGAGCAGTTCTTC. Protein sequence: CASSLRTSGAFDEQFF.